The 26 T cell receptor beta chains presented below share a single source sample, sequenced in a study of T cell responses to AZD1222 COVID-19 vaccine. Sequencing was performed with immunoSEQ multiplex PCR; in TCRdb, only in-frame clones are kept and a portion is missing. The table lists over 130,000 clones, around 95% of them singletons. The specimen comprised peripheral blood, sampled on day 0 of AZD1222 vaccination. These receptors were obtained from an adult in good health.

This clone was picked up one time. This chain links TRBV5-1 with TRBJ2-7; 8 bases map to TRBD1. This CDR3 is built from 14 residues. J lost 5 bases, V lost 4 bases, and 8 bases had no gene match. CDR1 and CDR2 from the germline V gene are SGHRS and YFSETQ. CDR3: CASSPTGDENEQYV. In DNA, the CDR3 is TGCGCCAGCAGCCCGACAGGGGACGAAAACGAGCAGTACGTC.

This sequence joins TRBV28 and TRBJ1-2; D is unclear. The CDR3 has 14 amino acids. The germline CDR1 and CDR2 sequences are MDHEN and SYDVKM. Trimming took 5 bases from V and 8 from J, leaving 18 bases between them. The CDR3 here is CASSASVPVSGYTF. The CDR3 DNA sequence: TGTGCCAGCAGTGCGTCGGTCCCCGTGTCAGGCTACACCTTC.

CDR3 nucleotide sequence: TGCGCCAGCAGCCAAGATCATCTGCTAGGGGGGGACACTGAAGCTTTCTTT. This translates into CASSQDHLLGGDTEAFF. This sequence joins TRBV4-1 and TRBJ1-1; TRBD1 is a possible D gene (6 bases). With 0 bases removed from V and 3 bases from J, the gap between germline ends came to 17 bases. CDR1 is MGHRA and CDR2 is YSYEKL in the germline V gene. This CDR3 contains 17 residues.

The rearrangement uses TRBV12-3 or TRBV12-4 and TRBJ1-4, with D uncertain. The CDR3 contains 13 residues. Trimming left V 2 bases short and J 7 bases short, with 8 bases between. The CDR3 DNA reads as TGTGCCAGCAGTTTAACGCCGGGTGAAAAACTGTTTTTT. Translated: CASSLTPGEKLFF.

V usage is TRBV28 and J usage is TRBJ2-1, with 7 bases lining up with TRBD1. CDR3 length: 13 amino acids. The germline gives CDR1 MDHEN, CDR2 SYDVKM. With 6 bases clipped from V and 6 bases from J, the junction kept 5 bases outside the gene matches. In DNA, the CDR3 is TGTGCCAGCAGGGCAGGGGGTGTCAATGAGCAGTTCTTC. As protein: CASRAGGVNEQFF.

The count of this clone is one. The chain uses TRBV4-2 and TRBJ1-1, with a tentative D call TRBD1 (6 bases). CDR3 length: 14 amino acids. V shed 0 bases and J shed 4 bases, with 9 bases lying between them. Germline-derived CDR1 and CDR2 are LGHNA and YNFKEQ. DNA for the CDR3: TGTGCCAGCAGCCAAGAACGGGGGCTCACTGAAGCTTTCTTT. Encoded protein: CASSQERGLTEAFF.

This sequence joins TRBV2 and TRBJ1-2; D is ambiguous. Looked up from germline, CDR1 is SNHLY and CDR2 is FYNNEI. CDR3 length: 15 amino acids. The germline V and J ends were trimmed by 3 bases and 8 bases, with 19 bases remaining between them. CDR3 sequence: CASSDQNLGPNGYTF. DNA for the CDR3: TGTGCCAGCAGTGACCAAAACCTGGGCCCCAACGGCTACACCTTC. Complete variable domain (other parts from reference TRBV2 and TRBJ1-2): EPEVTQTPSHQVTQMGQEVILRCVPISNHLYFYWYRQILGQKVEFLVSFYNNEISEKSEIFDDQFSVERPDGSNFTLKIRSTKLEDSAMYFCASSDQNLGPNGYTFGSGTRLTVV.

The J gene is TRBJ1-1, the V gene TRBV5-1, with D perhaps matching TRBD1 (5 bases). Trimming left V 2 bases short and J 1 base short, with 6 bases between. The CDR3 runs 13 residues. Germline values: CDR1 SGHRS, CDR2 YFSETQ. DNA for the CDR3: TGCGCCAGCAGCTTTGACAGGAACACTGAAGCTTTCTTT. It codes for CASSFDRNTEAFF.

The chain links TRBV9 to TRBJ1-6; the match to TRBD1 covers 9 bases. After removal of 3 bases from V and 6 bases from J, the junction contained 10 bases not matched to a gene. The germline V gene has CDR1 SGDLS and CDR2 YYNGEE. The CDR3 loop spans 17 amino acids. Here the CDR3 reads CASSGYRGRGFNSPLHF. CDR3 bases: TGTGCCAGCAGCGGATACAGGGGGCGCGGGTTTAATTCACCCCTCCACTTT.

The chain couples TRBV6-5 to TRBJ2-3; weak D call: TRBD2 (5 bases). V was pared by 8 bases and J by 0 bases, with 15 bases between. CDR3 length equals 15 residues. From germline, CDR1 is MNHEY and CDR2 SVGAGI. CDR3 sequence reads: CASSLKRSSTDTQYF. CDR3 in DNA: TGTGCCAGCTCTCTCAAGCGGTCTAGCACAGATACGCAGTATTTT.

The chain employs TRBV11-2 and TRBJ2-3; D remains unclear. This CDR3 spans 15 amino acids. The ends were cut back, 1 base at V and 7 bases at J, with 15 bases in the middle. Germline V gene lookup returns CDR1 SGHAT and CDR2 FQNNGV. The DNA for the CDR3 is TGTGCCAGCAGCTTAGCCCCGCACCCGCTGAATACGCAGTATTTT. As protein: CASSLAPHPLNTQYF.

The rearrangement joins TRBV3-1 (or the pseudogene TRBV3-2) to TRBJ2-3, with 7 nucleotides matching TRBD2. This CDR3 is built from 14 residues. V lost 5 bases and J lost 4; bases outside the gene matches: 6. Germline-derived CDR1 and CDR2 are LGHDT and YNNKEL (reference sequence). The CDR3 spells CASSSLATADTQYF. The DNA for the CDR3 is TGTGCCAGCAGCTCACTAGCGACAGCAGATACGCAGTATTTT.

The chain carries TRBV7-9 and TRBJ1-5; unclear D gene. CDR3 length: 12 amino acids. Germline V gene lookup returns CDR1 SEHNR and CDR2 FQNEAQ (reference sequence). Between the trimmed V and J ends, which lost 1 base and 4 bases, there was a span of 2 bases. The CDR3 here is CASSLGNQPQHF. Written as DNA, the CDR3 is TGTGCCAGCAGCTTAGGGAATCAGCCCCAGCATTTT.

The genes are TRBV28 and TRBJ1-6; the D is unclear. Germline V gene data show CDR1 as MDHEN and CDR2 as SYDVKM. The CDR3 has 17 amino acids. Between the trimmed V and J ends, which lost 5 bases and 5 bases, there was a span of 19 bases. This CDR3 is CASSPYGRGRNNSPLHF. The CDR3 DNA follows: TGTGCCAGCAGTCCCTACGGACGAGGACGAAATAATTCACCCCTCCACTTT.

CDR3 nucleotide sequence: TGTGCCACCAGATTCCAGGGGGGGCATGAGCAGTTCTTC. This sequence encodes CATRFQGGHEQFF. The chain recombines TRBV15 with TRBJ2-1; D is possibly TRBD1 or TRBD2 (7 bases each). Germline V gives CDR1 LNHNV, CDR2 YYDKDF (reference sequence). Trimming took off 6 bases at V and 8 bases at J, with 14 bases between the two ends. The CDR3 sequence is 13 residues long. The variable domain in full, completed from reference TRBV15 and TRBJ2-1, reads DAMVIQNPRYQVTQFGKPVTLSCSQTLNHNVMYWYQQKSSQAPKLLFHYYDKDFNNEADTPDNFQSRRPNTSFCFLDIRSPGLGDTAMYLCATRFQGGHEQFFGPGTRLTVL.

The chain recombines TRBV10-2 with TRBJ2-1, with 11 bases that match TRBD2. This CDR3 region has 18 residues. CDR1 and CDR2 (germline): WSHSY, SAAADI. J gave up 8 bases and V 3 bases, and 15 bases lay outside the gene matches. The CDR3 nucleotides read TGCGCCAGCAGTGACGGGTGGGGCGGGACTAGCGGCATCGATGAGCAGTTCTTC. Translating it yields CASSDGWGGTSGIDEQFF.

The chain employs TRBV2 and TRBJ2-5; the match to TRBD1 covers 8 bases. Germline loops: CDR1 SNHLY, CDR2 FYNNEI. This CDR3 region has 13 residues. J gave up 8 bases and V 8 bases, and 10 bases lay outside the gene matches. The CDR3 reads CASDRDRFSTQYF. In DNA, the CDR3 is TGTGCCAGCGATCGGGACAGGTTCTCTACCCAGTACTTC.

This chain uses TRBV18 with TRBJ2-1; D unclear. Trimming shortened V by 3 bases and J by 8 bases, and 5 bases separated the two germline ends. Germline CDR1 KGHSH, CDR2 LQKENI. The CDR3 is made up of 11 amino acids. CDR3 amino acids: CASSPDHEQFF. The CDR3 region has the DNA TGTGCCAGCTCACCCGACCATGAGCAGTTCTTC.

V gene TRBV5-1 combines with J gene TRBJ1-1, with no clear D. Germline V lookup: CDR1 SGHRS, CDR2 YFSETQ. CDR3 length: 14 residues. With 4 bases removed from V and 0 bases from J, the gap between germline ends came to 10 bases. CDR3: CASSPGSMNTEAFF. The CDR3 DNA sequence: TGCGCCAGCAGCCCTGGATCGATGAACACTGAAGCTTTCTTT.

The J gene is TRBJ1-4, the V gene TRBV3-1 (or the pseudogene TRBV3-2); D might be TRBD1 (5 bases). The germline V and J ends were trimmed by 0 bases and 11 bases, with 13 bases remaining between them. This CDR3 is 14 amino acids long. CDR1 is LGHDT, CDR2 YNNKEL, per germline (reference sequence). CDR3 coding DNA: TGTGCCAGCAGCCAAGATTGGCAGGGAGTGAAACTGTTTTTT. This gives the protein CASSQDWQGVKLFF.

This clone was seen a few times. V usage is TRBV12-3 or TRBV12-4 and J usage is TRBJ2-2; D is perhaps TRBD1 (5 bases). CDR3 length: 13 residues. The V and J ends lost 3 bases and 5 bases respectively, with 7 bases between them. The CDR3 DNA reads as TGTGCCAGCAGTTTGGGGCTAACCGGGGAGCTGTTTTTT. Its protein product is CASSLGLTGELFF.

The gene calls are TRBV11-2 and TRBJ1-3; D remains ambiguous. The CDR3 contains 14 residues. CDR1 and CDR2 from the germline V gene are SGHAT and FQNNGV. Between the trimmed V and J ends, which lost 7 bases and 0 bases, there was a span of 10 bases. CDR3: CASMPGYSGNTIYF. DNA of the CDR3: TGTGCCAGCATGCCAGGCTACTCTGGAAACACCATATATTTT. Full variable domain (remainder filled in from reference TRBV11-2 and TRBJ1-3): EAGVAQSPRYKIIEKRQSVAFWCNPISGHATLYWYQQILGQGPKLLIQFQNNGVVDDSQLPKDRFSAERLKGVDSTLKIQPAKLEDSAVYLCASMPGYSGNTIYFGEGSWLTVV.

The chain carries TRBV6-5 and TRBJ2-7; 8 nucleotides line up with TRBD2. The length of the CDR3 is 13 residues. The junction had 7 bases not matched to a gene; V was cut back by 7 bases and J by 5 bases. Germline V gives CDR1 MNHEY, CDR2 SVGAGI. Written as DNA, the CDR3 is TGTGCCAGCATAGACGGGGGGGGCCACGAGCAGTACGTC. It yields the protein CASIDGGGHEQYV.

The chain employs TRBV7-8 and TRBJ2-7; tentative D call: TRBD1 (5 bases). This CDR3 has 14 amino acids. Germline V gene data show CDR1 as SGHVS and CDR2 as FQNEAQ. Trimming took 5 bases from V and 4 from J, leaving 15 bases between them. CDR3 sequence: CASSPIQEPYEQYV. DNA for the CDR3: TGTGCCAGCAGCCCCATACAGGAGCCTTACGAGCAGTACGTC.

The CDR3 sequence: CASSQQGNTIYF. CDR3 sequence (DNA): TGTGCCAGCAGTCAACAGGGAAACACCATATATTTT. The chain uses TRBV3-1 (or the pseudogene TRBV3-2) and TRBJ1-3; D gene ambiguous. The V end was cut by 6 bases, the J end by 4 bases, with 7 bases between. The CDR3 is 12 amino acids. Germline CDR1 and CDR2: LGHDT and YNNKEL (reference sequence).

The chain is built from TRBV19 and TRBJ1-5; 8 nucleotides match TRBD1. V lost 8 bases, J lost 5 bases, and 2 bases stayed unmatched. The CDR3 covers 12 residues. Germline V gene lookup returns CDR1 LNHDA and CDR2 SQIVND (reference sequence). The CDR3 loop reads CASARGHQPQHF. CDR3 DNA: TGTGCCAGTGCCAGGGGGCATCAGCCCCAGCATTTT. Based on the CDR3 plus reference TRBV19 and TRBJ1-5, the full variable domain is DGGITQSPKYLFRKEGQNVTLSCEQNLNHDAMYWYRQDPGQGLRLIYYSQIVNDFQKGDIAEGYSVSREKKESFPLTVTSAQKNPTAFYLCASARGHQPQHFGDGTRLSIL.